What follows describes a single TCR beta chain. The CDR3 consists of 15 residues. Germline V lookup: CDR1 SGHAT, CDR2 FQNNGV. The V gene lost 4 bases and the J gene lost 0 bases, with 10 bases spanning the gap. The record originates from a study of beta chain features in type 1 diabetes. Reverse transcription of all isolated RNA meant that expressed TCRB transcripts were sequenced. Profiling relied on immunoSEQ multiplex PCR, and the TCRdb table lists in-frame clones only, not all of them. The top ten hold 0.6% to 0.8% of the sample, which has over 150,000 clones, around an eighth seen once. This TCR was recovered from a woman aged 18-30 years in good health. V and J are TRBV11-2 and TRBJ2-1; D gene ambiguous. The sample taken for sequencing was central memory CD4+ T cells from blood. CDR3 sequence: CASSSQRGSYNEQFF. For the CDR3, the DNA is TGTGCCAGCAGCTCCCAACGCGGCTCCTACAATGAGCAGTTCTTC.